Each of the 9 T cell receptor beta chains below was sequenced from the same sample in a study of blood T cell repertoires in COVID-19. Data came from immunoSEQ multiplex PCR; TCRdb stores just in-frame clones and leaves some out. The data show fewer than 350,000 clones, roughly 85% seen once. The specimen sequenced was PBMCs or T cells enriched from blood (not recorded which). The origin of the receptors is a woman in her 30s who had been exposed to COVID-19.

The rearrangement links TRBV7-2 to TRBJ1-2; 8 nucleotides line up with TRBD1. The CDR3 is 14 amino acids. V dropped 1 base and J dropped 8; count of bases not matched to a gene: 6. In germline, CDR1 is SGHTA, CDR2 FQGNSA. The CDR3 coding sequence is TGTGCCAGCAGCTTAGACGGACAGGGACGGGGCTACACCTTC. This encodes CASSLDGQGRGYTF.

The chain carries TRBV7-6 and TRBJ1-4; 8 positions match TRBD1. Germline values: CDR1 SGHVS, CDR2 FNYEAQ. The CDR3 is 12 amino acids. With 11 bases clipped from V and 6 bases from J, the junction kept 5 bases outside the gene matches. The CDR3 sequence: CASTGVDEKLFF. CDR3 coding DNA: TGTGCCTCGACAGGGGTGGATGAAAAACTGTTTTTT. Full variable domain (remainder filled in from reference TRBV7-6 and TRBJ1-4): GAGVSQSPRYKVTKRGQDVALRCDPISGHVSLYWYRQALGQGPEFLTYFNYEAQQDKSGLPNDRFSAERPEGSISTLTIQRTEQRDSAMYRCASTGVDEKLFFGSGTQLSVL.

The J gene is TRBJ2-6, the V gene TRBV29-1, with D perhaps matching TRBD1 (5 bases). The V gene lost 7 bases and the J gene lost 1 base, with 11 bases spanning the gap. The CDR3 extends over 14 amino acids. CDR1 is SQVTM, CDR2 ANQGSEA, per germline. The CDR3 DNA reads as TGCAGCGCCACTTCAGGGTCTGGGGCCAACGTCCTGACTTTC. Protein sequence: CSATSGSGANVLTF.

The rearrangement links TRBV12-3 or TRBV12-4 to TRBJ2-1, with a weak D call TRBD2 (5 bases). This CDR3 is built from 13 residues. Trimming took off 5 bases at V and 8 bases at J, with 13 bases between the two ends. The CDR3 spells CASSQTSIHEQFF. The CDR3 DNA reads as TGTGCCAGCAGTCAAACTAGTATTCATGAGCAGTTCTTC.

This clone occurred many times. The chain has TRBV7-9 and TRBJ2-5; D remains unclear. Germline V gives CDR1 SEHNR, CDR2 FQNEAQ (reference sequence). The CDR3 spans 17 residues. Deletions cut 4 bases from V and 0 bases from J, with 18 bases between. CDR3: CASSSPHGANNQETQYF. CDR3 nucleotides: TGTGCCAGCAGCTCCCCACACGGAGCCAATAACCAAGAGACCCAGTACTTC.

The J gene is TRBJ1-1, the V gene TRBV28; TRBD1 matches at 10 bases. Germline loops: CDR1 MDHEN, CDR2 SYDVKM. CDR3 length: 16 amino acids. J was trimmed by 1 base and V by 6 bases; bases with no gene match: 8. The CDR3: CASSPGTGVRNTEAFF. As DNA, the CDR3 is TGTGCCAGCAGCCCCGGGACAGGGGTTAGGAACACTGAAGCTTTCTTT.

The chain combines TRBV6-5 with TRBJ1-2, with D perhaps matching TRBD1 (6 bases). Germline assignment: CDR1 MNHEY and CDR2 SVGAGI. The V end lost 0 bases, the J end lost 9 bases, and 14 bases lay between the germline ends. The CDR3 consists of 14 residues. CDR3 DNA: TGTGCCAGCAGTTACTCGATGGCAGGGGCAAGCTACACCTTC. Its translation: CASSYSMAGASYTF.

The chain employs TRBV30 and TRBJ2-2; D may be TRBD2 (5 bases). V gave up 4 bases and J gave up 8 bases, with 11 bases separating them. CDR1 GTSNPN and CDR2 SVGIG come from the germline V gene (reference sequence). There are 12 residues in the CDR3. Written as DNA, the CDR3 is TGTGCCTGGACTAGCCATGCGGGGGAGCTGTTTTTT. Amino acids: CAWTSHAGELFF.

The J gene is TRBJ1-5, the V gene TRBV25-1, with 9 bases lining up with TRBD1. Losses at the gene ends were 9 bases for V and 3 bases for J; bases not matched to a gene: 6. This CDR3 comprises 14 residues. CDR1 and CDR2 from the germline V gene are MGHDK and SYGVNS. DNA of the CDR3: TGTGCCAGTCCGGACAGGGGAGACAATCAGCCCCAGCATTTT. Amino acid sequence: CASPDRGDNQPQHF.